The 3 T cell receptor beta chains in this list originate from one sample, sequenced in a study of vaccination effects on CD4 cells after COVID-19. Their target antigens are unknown. Within the ViraFEST assay, antigen-specific CD4+ T cells underwent expansion with viral peptide pools prior to sequencing. Culture lasted roughly 9 days before CD4+ T cell isolation. Vaccinated participants had no history of SARS-CoV-2 infection and tested negative for nucleocapsid antibodies. Assay used: immunoSEQ multiplex PCR; TCRdb lists only in-frame clones, some missing. This repertoire shows 65,000 to 85,000 clones, 80% found once; its top ten account for 9.5% to 15%. Sequenced here: CD4+ T cells from PBMCs cultured with SARS-CoV-2 spike peptides, sampled before COVID-19 vaccination. All receptors derive from a human donor who received a COVID-19 vaccine.

This clone was recorded a few times. The chain recombines TRBV9 with TRBJ2-5; 12 bases line up with TRBD1. From germline, CDR1 is SGDLS and CDR2 YYNGEE. The CDR3 contains 16 residues. After removal of 4 bases from V and 4 bases from J, the junction contained 8 bases not matched to a gene. CDR3 residues: CASSTTGTGGGETQYF. As DNA, the CDR3 is TGTGCCAGCAGCACCACCGGGACAGGGGGCGGAGAGACCCAGTACTTC.

This chain connects TRBV3-1 (or the pseudogene TRBV3-2) to TRBJ2-1; no clear D. The CDR3 consists of 15 residues. The V gene's germline CDR1 is LGHDT and CDR2 YNNKEL (reference sequence). The ends were cut back, 4 bases at V and 10 bases at J, with 20 bases in the middle. The CDR3 DNA is TGTGCCAGCAGCCGTTCCCTGGGTAGAGTGACCGAGCAGTTCTTC. This sequence encodes CASSRSLGRVTEQFF.

The chain carries TRBV7-3 and TRBJ2-2; D is unclear. Trimming shortened V by 2 bases and J by 4 bases, and 8 bases separated the two germline ends. The CDR3 totals 14 residues. CDR1 is SGHTA and CDR2 is FQGTGA in the germline V gene. The CDR3 is CASSLPGATGELFF. The CDR3 DNA reads as TGTGCCAGCAGCTTACCCGGTGCCACCGGGGAGCTGTTTTTT.